This TCR beta chain was obtained from a study of T cell responses to AZD1222 COVID-19 vaccine (dated by TCRdb to about 2021). Notes on the research overall: Because spike-specific TCR depth and breadth did not differ between the two schedules, AZD1222 recipients who got a second dose at roughly 4 weeks were pooled with those who got a second dose at roughly 12 weeks. A total of more than 230 trial participants underwent TCR sequencing, of whom about 210 had received two doses of AZD1222 and about 26 had received two doses of the MenACWY control vaccine. Enrollment into the trials was organized by age into subgroups of 18-55, 56-69 and 70-plus years, and those subgroups contained about 160, 30 and 59 TCR-sequenced participants, respectively. Overall study results and their limits: Participants were mostly white British, with more females than males. The authors suggested clonal diversity may have been underestimated. The whole spike protein was spanned by vaccine-associated CD4 TCRs, and dominant responses were seen in regions 160-218 and 743-854. In the small 56-69-year group, the increase in depth fell short of significance, most likely because of low power. Reportedly, almost half of the unique spike-specific TCRs recognized epitopes lying outside the regions that are mutated in the B.1.351 and B.1.1.7 variants. After two AZD1222 doses, spike-specific TCR breadth and depth were significantly higher than at day 0 and than in MenACWY recipients. Because no day 14 peak-response samples were available, repertoires were characterized only after the peak T cell response. Conclusions about previously exposed vaccinees are limited, since just a handful of AZD1222 recipients were seropositive for SARS-CoV-2 at baseline.

The germline V gene (reference sequence) sets CDR1 to SEHNR and CDR2 to FQNEAQ. Relative to germline, V is 4 bases shorter and J is 4 bases shorter, with 15 bases between their ends. The CDR3 goes from the cysteine to the phenylalanine over 15 residues. Only the CDR3 portion is preserved as DNA: 45 bases, with reading frame beginning at the first base. This specimen's time point label, interpreted: baseline before first vaccination. Vaccinee samples came from UK trials COV001 and COV002, including a single-blind randomized controlled phase 2/3 trial of AZD1222 (ChAdOx1 nCoV-19) in healthy adults. For TCRbeta chain sequencing, PBMC samples from trial participants were taken at day 0 and at day 28 after the second dose. The CDR3 regions of human TCRbeta chains were analyzed by immunosequencing. On the authors' methods: TCRs in the repertoires were compared against a reference library of SARS-CoV-2-specific TCRs that had been generated with the MIRA antigen-specificity platform. Breadth meant the fraction of unique TCRs that were SARS-CoV-2-associated, whereas depth meant the fraction of total T cells that were SARS-CoV-2-associated. Using the MIRA data, each spike-specific TCR was assigned both to the spike region to which the TCR was reactive and to a CD4 or CD8 class. Log10-transformed breadth and depth values were compared by one-way ANOVA with Sidak's multiple comparisons tests. Entries here come from immuneACCESS through TCRdb and include only in-frame sequences with V and J called. Some clones fail to appear in such tables; in the studies checked, an unresolved V gene covers under half of the shortfall, and the cause of the remainder is unknown. V, J and clone size are those of that table, while D and trimming were read from the DNA. The table for this sample lists about 120,000 clones; 87% of them were counted only once. Roughly 1.1% of the sample is taken by the ten largest.

This clone has a handful of counts. The antigen this receptor binds is unknown. No base qualities exist here, and no much larger clone lies one base off it. The chain employs TRBV7-9 and TRBJ2-3; the D gene is perhaps TRBD1 or TRBD2, each of them matching over 7 bases. The receptor comes from an adult in good health. Material: peripheral blood, obtained on day 0 of AZD1222 vaccination. The CDR3 is CASSSYRGGADTQYF. The nucleotides are TGTGCCAGCAGCTCTTACAGGGGAGGGGCAGATACGCAGTATTTT.